This T cell receptor (beta chain) appears in the sequencing data of a study of T cell responses to AZD1222 COVID-19 vaccine. Study conclusions and caveats: Spike-specific TCR breadth and depth rose after two AZD1222 doses. In the spike-specific TCR repertoire, nearly half reportedly target unmutated variant regions.

On this clone itself: The target antigen is unknown.

Trimming shortened V by 0 bases and J by 1 base, and 15 bases separated the two germline ends. Germline-derived CDR1 and CDR2 are MRHNA and SNTAGT. The CDR3 has 17 amino acids. Assay used: immunoSEQ multiplex PCR; TCRdb lists only in-frame clones, some missing. The sample lists about 120,000 clones, around nine tenths occurring once. This clonotype originated in an adult in good health. This specimen was peripheral blood, taken on day 0 of AZD1222 vaccination. This chain links TRBV6-4 with TRBJ1-2; a possible D gene is TRBD1 (5 bases). The CDR3 is CASSDSMSGTNNYGYTF. CDR3 in DNA: TGTGCCAGCAGTGACTCGATGTCAGGGACCAATAACTATGGCTACACCTTC.